The text below deals with one T cell receptor (beta chain). An end of the junction does not agree with germline; a read error may underlie this. This sample was included in a study of blood T cells in healthy people across ages. Through a sample-barcoded 5' primer and a J-beta primer mix, a second PCR was run for roughly 7 to 11 cycles. MiXCR, run by TCRdb on the 5' RACE reads, gives a single entry per CDR3 protein. The sample lists around 1.5 million distinct CDR3 sequences, 30% to 40% occurring once. Sequences were obtained from blood. This receptor was taken from a woman aged 30 to 39 in good health.

CDR3 DNA sequence: TGTGCCAGCAGTTACGACAGGGGGAATAAAGAGGCCCAGTACTTC. Translation gives CASSYDRGNKEAQYF. J is TRBJ2-5 and V is TRBV6-2 or TRBV6-3; 9 positions match TRBD1. CDR3 size: 15 residues. Per germline, CDR1 MNHEY and CDR2 SVGEGT.